Below are 3 T cell receptor beta chains sequenced from a single sample in a study of T cells in Graves' hyperthyroidism and ophthalmopathy. The investigators amplified TCR beta CDR3 regions from RNA transcripts. HTBI primers drove first-round RT-PCR of the TCR CDR3. TCRdb passed the multiplex PCR reads through MiXCR, listing each CDR3 protein once. This table holds roughly 640,000 distinct CDR3 sequences, around 15% found once. The sample comprised blood. The source is a woman aged 40 to 55 with Graves' ophthalmopathy.

There are many counts of this clonotype. The V and J genes are TRBV2 and TRBJ1-1; D not resolved. The CDR3 runs to 12 residues. Trimming stripped 4 bases from V and 8 bases from J, with 11 bases between. Germline loops: CDR1 SNHLY, CDR2 FYNNEI. CDR3 sequence: CASSVPGREAFF. The CDR3, as DNA: TGTGCCAGCAGTGTACCAGGCAGGGAAGCTTTCTTT.

This clonotype was detected ten times or more. This chain uses TRBV5-1 with TRBJ2-3; D is uncertain. V dropped 4 bases and J dropped 9 bases, with 12 bases sitting between them. The CDR3 consists of 12 residues. Germline-derived CDR1 and CDR2 are SGHRS and YFSETQ. DNA of the CDR3: TGCGCCAGCAGCGCTTACATAGGCACGCAGTATTTT. This codes for CASSAYIGTQYF. The full variable domain, with the rest looked up from reference TRBV5-1 and TRBJ2-3, is KAGVTQTPRYLIKTRGQQVTLSCSPISGHRSVSWYQQTPGQGLQFLFEYFSETQRNKGNFPGRFSGRQFSNSRSEMNVSTLELGDSALYLCASSAYIGTQYFGPGTRLTVL.

In DNA, the CDR3 is TGCAGTGCTAGTAGCAGAGAGACCCAGTACTTC. Translated, it gives CSASSRETQYF. The rearrangement joins TRBV20-1 to TRBJ2-5, with unresolved D. V was clipped by 3 bases and J by 4 bases, with 6 bases between them. The CDR3 has 11 amino acids. Germline-derived CDR1 and CDR2 are DFQATT and SNEGSKA (reference sequence).